What follows describes a single T cell receptor beta chain. Its antigen remains undetermined. No clone much larger than this one lies a single base away; base qualities are absent. The data stem from a study of CD8 T cells in ankylosing spondylitis listed by TCRdb under 2017. Turning to the overall study: To find TCR variants linked to disease, the study profiled T cell receptor beta repertoires in ankylosing spondylitis patients and healthy donors. The whole study cohort included about a hundred healthy donors and about two dozen ankylosing spondylitis patients. Peripheral blood was sampled, and synovial fluid was additionally collected from ankylosing spondylitis patients. Study-level results and caveats: The disease-linked clones showed a CD8+ phenotype and occurred at relatively low frequencies in peripheral blood. Blood from ankylosing spondylitis patients appeared to be characterized by a TCR beta motif made up of eight highly homologous amino acid variants. Some TCR beta motif variants had previously been reported in synovial fluid and blood of reactive arthritis patients, which suggested common disease-initiation mechanisms. The disease-linked clones were reported to be significantly enriched in matched synovial fluid samples from ankylosing spondylitis patients.

V lost 5 bases and J lost 2 bases; the stretch between them is 20 bases long. CDR1 and CDR2, looked up from the germline V gene, are SGHTA and FQGTGA. The CDR3 has 17 amino acids, counting the end cysteine and phenylalanine. The DNA shown is the 51-base CDR3, in frame from base 1. Instrument used: Illumina HiSeq 2500. TCR beta libraries were prepared by quantitative 5'-RACE with molecular barcodes. As for the authors' bioinformatics: Disease-linked TCR variants were identified with a new computational method built on a probabilistic model of VDJ rearrangement. The public reads were reanalyzed by TCRdb: fastp trimming at Q25, MiXCR alignment, in-frame beta chains only. Rows matching on CDR3 protein sequence are summarized as one entry with the most common DNA and genes. The authors' filters were not applied to this entry. In all, the sample holds 200,000 to 300,000 distinct CDR3 sequences, and around 9.2% of those were seen once. The ten largest clonotypes hold almost 7% of the sample.

This chain joins TRBV7-3 to TRBJ2-3; TRBD2 is a possible D gene, resting on 7 matching bases. The receptor was isolated from a male donor with ankylosing spondylitis or in good health (not recorded which). The sequencing input was blood, either unsorted or a sorted T cell fraction (not recorded which). The nucleotides are TGTGCCAGCAGCCCCTGGGGGGCGGGAGCGTTCACAGATACGCAGTATTTT. Its amino acids are CASSPWGAGAFTDTQYF.